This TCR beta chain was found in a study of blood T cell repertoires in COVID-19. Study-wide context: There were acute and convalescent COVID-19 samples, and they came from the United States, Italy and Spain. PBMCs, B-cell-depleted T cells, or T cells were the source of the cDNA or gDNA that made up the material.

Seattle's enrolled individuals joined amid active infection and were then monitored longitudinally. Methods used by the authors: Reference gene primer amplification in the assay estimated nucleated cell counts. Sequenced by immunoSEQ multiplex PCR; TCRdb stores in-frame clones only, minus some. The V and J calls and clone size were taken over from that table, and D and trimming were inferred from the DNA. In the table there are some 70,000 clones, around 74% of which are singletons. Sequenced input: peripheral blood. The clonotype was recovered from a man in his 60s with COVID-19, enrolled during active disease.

The chain's CDR3 is CASSGGTGLPGANVLTF. In DNA form, the CDR3 reads TGTGCCAGCAGTGGAGGGACAGGGCTACCCGGGGCCAACGTCCTGACTTTC. The chain carries TRBV25-1 and TRBJ2-6, with 9 bases lining up with TRBD1. The trim removed 4 bases at V and 4 bases at J, leaving 8 bases unmatched. The CDR3 has 17 amino acids. Germline-derived CDR1 and CDR2 are MGHDK and SYGVNS.